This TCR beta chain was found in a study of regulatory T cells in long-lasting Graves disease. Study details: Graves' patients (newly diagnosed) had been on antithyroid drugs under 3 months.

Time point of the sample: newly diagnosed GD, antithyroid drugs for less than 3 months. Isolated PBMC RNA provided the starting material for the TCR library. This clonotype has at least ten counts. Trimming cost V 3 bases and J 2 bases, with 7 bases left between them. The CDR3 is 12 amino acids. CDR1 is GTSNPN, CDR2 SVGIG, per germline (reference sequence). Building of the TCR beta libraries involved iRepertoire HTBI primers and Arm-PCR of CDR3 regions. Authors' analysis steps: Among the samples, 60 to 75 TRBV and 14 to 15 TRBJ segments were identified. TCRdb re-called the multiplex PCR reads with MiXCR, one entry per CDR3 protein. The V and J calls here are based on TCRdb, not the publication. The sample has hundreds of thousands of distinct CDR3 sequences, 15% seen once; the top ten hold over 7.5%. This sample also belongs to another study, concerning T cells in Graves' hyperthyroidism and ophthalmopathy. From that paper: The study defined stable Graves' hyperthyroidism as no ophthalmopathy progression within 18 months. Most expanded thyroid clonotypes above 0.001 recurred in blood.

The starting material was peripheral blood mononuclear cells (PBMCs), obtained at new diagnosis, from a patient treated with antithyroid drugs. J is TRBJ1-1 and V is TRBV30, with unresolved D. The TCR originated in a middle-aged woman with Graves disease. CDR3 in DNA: TGTGCCTGGAGACGCATTAACACTGAAGCTTTCTTT. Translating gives CAWRRINTEAFF.